This TCR beta chain was profiled in a study of blood T cell repertoires in COVID-19. Sequenced by immunoSEQ multiplex PCR; TCRdb stores in-frame clones only, minus some. The sample holds around 140,000 clones; 81% are singletons and the top ten take roughly 8.2%. The origin of this receptor is a human donor in a cohort sampled during active COVID-19. The sequenced material came from peripheral blood.

CDR3 sequence (DNA): TGTGCCAGCAGCACGGGACTAGCGGGAGGGGCCGGGGAGCTGTTTTTT. The encoded protein is CASSTGLAGGAGELFF. The V and J genes are TRBV13 and TRBJ2-2, with 16 nucleotides matching TRBD2. CDR1 is PRHDT, CDR2 FYEKMQ, per germline (reference sequence). Trimming removed 5 bases from V and 6 bases from J; junction bases left unmatched: 3. This CDR3 comprises 16 residues.